Here is one T cell receptor (beta chain) with its context. The sample is drawn from a study of blood T cell repertoires in COVID-19. Across the whole study: Acute and convalescent COVID-19 samples came from the United States, Italy and Spain. In each case, the material was cDNA or gDNA derived from T cells, B-cell-depleted T cells, or PBMCs.

The CDR3 runs 14 residues. V lost 3 bases to trimming and J lost 0 bases, with 7 bases between them. Germline loops: CDR1 SGHDT, CDR2 YYEEEE. This table comes from immunoSEQ multiplex PCR, and its TCRdb copy is limited to in-frame clones, with some not included. Here the sample spans 55,000 to 80,000 clones, 75% to 90% being singletons. The rearrangement uses TRBV5-6 and TRBJ1-5; unclear D gene. Source material: peripheral blood. The receptor was derived from a human donor in a cohort sampled during active COVID-19. In DNA, the CDR3 is TGTGCCAGCAGCTCAGGTTATAGCAATCAGCCCCAGCATTTT. It yields the protein CASSSGYSNQPQHF.